Following are 19 T cell receptor beta chains from one sample sequenced in a study of cytomegalovirus exposure and HLA in healthy donors (dated by TCRdb to 2015 to 2018). Receptor libraries were prepared by the immunoSEQ multiplex PCR assay. For the multiplex PCR, a mixture combining 60 forward primers for TCR Vbeta segments and 13 reverse primers for TCR Jbeta segments was used. TCRdb provides this immuneACCESS table in a form limited to in-frame rearrangements. Some clones are lacking; in checked studies, under half of them reflect an unresolved V gene, and why the rest are absent is not known. A total of some 120,000 clones appear in this sample, 80% of them only once. The leading ten clones occupy 1% of the sample. Sequenced: PBMCs. The receptors come from a man between 35 and 55 years old in good health and CMV-seronegative.

The chain joins TRBV2 to TRBJ2-5, with D possibly being TRBD2 (6 bases). CDR3 length: 13 amino acids. From germline, CDR1 is SNHLY and CDR2 FYNNEI. V shed 4 bases and J shed 7 bases, with 13 bases lying between them. This CDR3 is CASSGQGLRTQYF. The CDR3 DNA sequence: TGTGCCAGCAGTGGGCAGGGACTCAGGACCCAGTACTTC.

This clone was seen only a few times. The V call is TRBV15, the J call TRBJ1-5, with D maybe TRBD1 (6 bases). V was clipped by 1 base and J by 0 bases, with 10 bases between them. CDR1 is LNHNV, CDR2 YYDKDF, per germline (reference sequence). CDR3 size: 16 residues. The CDR3 DNA sequence: TGTGCCACCAGCAGAGGGACAGATCTTAGCAATCAGCCCCAGCATTTT. Amino acids: CATSRGTDLSNQPQHF.

This clone was recorded only once. The chain carries TRBV5-1 and TRBJ2-7; 11 positions match TRBD2. The germline V gene encodes CDR1 SGHRS and CDR2 YFSETQ. The CDR3 extends over 15 amino acids. Trimming removed 3 bases from V and 2 bases from J; junction bases left unmatched: 4. In nucleotides, the CDR3 is TGCGCCAGCAGCTCGGGACTAGCGGTAACCTACGAGCAGTACTTC. Encoded protein: CASSSGLAVTYEQYF.

The chain is built from TRBV5-1 and TRBJ2-6; the D gene is possibly TRBD1 (5 bases). Looked up from germline, CDR1 is SGHRS and CDR2 is YFSETQ. V was clipped by 0 bases and J by 4 bases, with 11 bases between them. This CDR3 contains 16 residues. This chain's CDR3 is CASSLEQVAGANVLTF. The CDR3 nucleotides are TGCGCCAGCAGCTTGGAACAGGTCGCCGGGGCCAACGTCCTGACTTTC.

The gene calls are TRBV10-3 and TRBJ1-1; TRBD1 matches at 8 bases. The CDR3 sequence is 14 residues long. J gave up 3 bases and V 6 bases, and 6 bases lay outside the gene matches. Germline V gene sequence: CDR1 ENHRY, CDR2 SYGVKD. The CDR3 DNA reads as TGTGCCATCAGCGGGACAGGTTGGGACACTGAAGCTTTCTTT. Translated: CAISGTGWDTEAFF.

This clone was recorded once. V usage is TRBV6-6 and J usage is TRBJ1-3; a possible D gene is TRBD1 (5 bases). This CDR3 region has 16 residues. Germline CDR1 MNHNY, CDR2 SVGAGI (reference sequence). Trimming took off 0 bases at V and 0 bases at J, with 9 bases between the two ends. The CDR3 DNA follows: TGTGCCAGCAGTTACTCGACCCAGGGCTCTGGAAACACCATATATTTT. It specifies CASSYSTQGSGNTIYF.

This chain joins TRBV2 and TRBJ2-7; TRBD1 agrees at 9 bases. This CDR3 spans 14 amino acids. Germline V gene lookup returns CDR1 SNHLY and CDR2 FYNNEI. The V and J ends lost 6 bases and 7 bases, in that order; junction bases with no gene match: 10. Written as DNA, the CDR3 is TGTGCCAGCAGCGGGGACAGGGCCTTGGTGGAGCAGTACTTC. Protein sequence: CASSGDRALVEQYF.

The chain carries TRBV4-1 and TRBJ2-2, with a tentative D call TRBD2 (6 bases). Trimming cost V 8 bases and J 1 base, with 11 bases left between them. The germline V gene encodes CDR1 MGHRA and CDR2 YSYEKL. The CDR3 runs to 14 residues. In nucleotides, the CDR3 is TGCGCCAGCCGGACTAACCTGAACACCGGGGAGCTGTTTTTT. This sequence encodes CASRTNLNTGELFF.

There are a few counts of this clone. The gene calls are TRBV5-4 and TRBJ2-3; 8 nucleotides agree with TRBD2. V trimming: 4 bases; J trimming: 5 bases; junction bases outside the gene matches: 9. The CDR3 length is 15 residues. The germline gives CDR1 SGHNT, CDR2 YYREEE (reference sequence). The CDR3 sequence: CASSLSGLAKDTQYF. CDR3 nucleotides: TGTGCCAGCAGCCTCTCCGGACTAGCAAAAGATACGCAGTATTTT.

CDR3: CASWGVAQGVTRDGYTF. CDR3 in DNA: TGTGCCAGCTGGGGGGTAGCCCAGGGGGTAACTCGGGATGGCTACACCTTC. The V and J genes are TRBV2 and TRBJ1-2, with 7 bases aligning to TRBD1. Germline lookup yields CDR1 SNHLY and CDR2 FYNNEI. Trimming at V came to 8 bases and at J to 6 bases, leaving 21 bases not matched to a gene. This CDR3 region has 17 residues.

This clone has only a few counts. The rearrangement uses TRBV5-6 and TRBJ2-2, with 8 bases fitting TRBD2. CDR1 and CDR2 (germline): SGHDT, YYEEEE. V lost 4 bases, J lost 1 base, and 12 bases stayed unmatched. There are 18 residues in the CDR3. The CDR3 DNA follows: TGTGCCAGCAGCCACTGGGGGGGCGGGAGGCTGAACACCGGGGAGCTGTTTTTT. Protein: CASSHWGGGRLNTGELFF.

In nucleotides, the CDR3 is TGTGCCAGCAGTTTGGGACAGATAGGGTACGAGCAGTACTTC. This gives the protein CASSLGQIGYEQYF. The J gene is TRBJ2-7, the V gene TRBV28; 7 nucleotides line up with TRBD1. In germline, CDR1 is MDHEN, CDR2 SYDVKM. The CDR3 has 14 amino acids. V lost 3 bases and J lost 4; bases outside the gene matches: 6.

The chain couples TRBV4-2 to TRBJ2-2; the match to TRBD2 covers 11 bases. Germline CDR1 is LGHNA and CDR2 is YNFKEQ. J gave up 3 bases and V 5 bases, and 8 bases lay outside the gene matches. This CDR3 has 17 residues. CDR3 DNA sequence: TGTGCCAGCAGCACCGGGACTAGCGGACAAGACACCGGGGAGCTGTTTTTT. Its translation is CASSTGTSGQDTGELFF.

The chain links TRBV30 to TRBJ1-2; the D gene is possibly TRBD1 (6 bases). This CDR3 has 14 amino acids. Germline lookup yields CDR1 GTSNPN and CDR2 SVGIG (reference sequence). Trimming stripped 3 bases from V and 2 bases from J, with 13 bases between. The CDR3 bases are TGTGCCTGGAGGGGGGGGGCTTGGAACTATGGCTACACCTTC. Translated: CAWRGGAWNYGYTF. The whole variable domain, remainder taken from reference TRBV30 and TRBJ1-2, is SQTIHQWPATLVQPVGSPLSLECTVEGTSNPNLYWYRQAAGRGLQLLFYSVGIGQISSEVPQNLSASRPQDRQFILSSKKLLLSDSGFYLCAWRGGAWNYGYTFGSGTRLTVV.

The chain is built from TRBV7-9 and TRBJ1-4, with unresolved D. The V end was cut by 8 bases, the J end by 2 bases, with 9 bases between. The CDR3 consists of 13 residues. Germline CDR1 and CDR2: SEHNR and FQNEAQ (reference sequence). DNA for the CDR3: TGTGCCAGCCAGCGAGGGACTAATGAAAAACTGTTTTTT. Its translation: CASQRGTNEKLFF.

V usage is TRBV27 and J usage is TRBJ2-7, with 10 bases aligning to TRBD2. Per germline, CDR1 MNHEY and CDR2 SMNVEV (reference sequence). The CDR3 covers 13 residues. J lost 5 bases, V lost 10 bases, and 8 bases had no gene match. CDR3 DNA sequence: TGTGCCACCAGGGCTAGCGGGAGTCACGAGCAGTACTTC. Its translation is CATRASGSHEQYF.

The chain uses TRBV2 and TRBJ2-7; the match to TRBD1 covers 8 bases. The V gene end was trimmed by 3 bases and the J gene end by 4 bases; junction bases not matched to a gene: 8. CDR3 length: 15 amino acids. Per the germline V gene, CDR1 is SNHLY and CDR2 is FYNNEI. DNA of the CDR3: TGTGCCAGCAGTGATCGACAGGGGAGCATTTACGAGCAGTACTTC. It specifies CASSDRQGSIYEQYF.

This rearrangement joins TRBV6-6 to TRBJ2-7; TRBD2 matches 8 bases. CDR1 and CDR2 (germline): MNHNY, SVGAGI (reference sequence). V shed 2 bases and J 5 bases; nucleotides not matched to a gene: 8. CDR3 length: 15 amino acids. CDR3 in DNA: TGTGCCAGCAGTTACAAACCCCCGACTAGCGACGAGCAGTACTTC. Residues: CASSYKPPTSDEQYF.

This clone was seen just once. The CDR3 is CASSLWAGGHNEQFF. In nucleotides, the CDR3 is TGTGCCAGCAGTTTATGGGCAGGGGGCCACAATGAGCAGTTCTTC. The J gene is TRBJ2-1, the V gene TRBV27, with TRBD1 matching 8 bases. The CDR3 has 15 amino acids. Germline CDR1 is MNHEY and CDR2 is SMNVEV (reference sequence). Losses at the gene ends were 1 base for V and 5 bases for J; bases not matched to a gene: 4.